This TCR beta chain comes out of a study of tumor-infiltrating lymphocytes in primary liver carcinoma. Study details: Men as well as women, aged 30 to 69 years, made up the patients.

Unsorted whole blood yielded the blood RNA, and germline DNA was also extracted. Chronic HBV infection, which was untreated, was present in the patients. In regard to this clonotype: Its specificity is not known.

From about 530 ng total RNA, TCR beta cDNA was generated with a primer in the constant region. A slightly modified ARM-PCR protocol with three nested multiplex PCR rounds produced these TCR beta libraries. The opening two PCR rounds, about 11 cycles each, paired TRBV1-TRBV30 forward primers with a C-beta reverse primer. TCRdb processed the multiplex PCR reads anew with MiXCR; each CDR3 protein has one entry. The repertoire holds 300,000 to 350,000 distinct CDR3 sequences, with more than 55% as singletons. The CDR3 is made up of 13 amino acids. Trimming took 7 bases from V and 7 from J, leaving 14 bases between them. Study observations and caveats: Less overlap was seen in tumor-adjacent and tumor-blood pairs than in tumor region pairs. CD8+ and CD4+ repertoires went uncompared, the samples being bulk unsorted.

V and J are TRBV12-3 or TRBV12-4 and TRBJ2-1, with no clear D. Sequencing was carried out using peripheral blood. This TCR came from a woman aged 25 to 39 with primary liver carcinoma and hepatitis B virus infection. Written as DNA, the CDR3 is TGTGCCAGCACCCCTTTTCGGCTTAATGAGCAGTTCTTC. Protein sequence: CASTPFRLNEQFF.